This TCR beta chain was found in a study of STAT3 mutations in large granular lymphocyte leukemia. Findings and caveats of the study: Every T-LGLL patient had at least one immunodominant TCRbeta clonotype.

The V gene's germline CDR1 is ENHRY and CDR2 SYGVKD. The CDR3 length is 11 residues. The V gene end was trimmed by 7 bases and the J gene end by 6 bases; junction bases not matched to a gene: 0. Concerning this clone itself: What it binds is not known.

Some clones are missing from TCRdb's copy, which holds only in-frame ones; the method was immunoSEQ multiplex PCR. This table has some 3,900 clones, 66% appearing once. The source is a man in his sixties with T-cell large granular lymphocyte leukemia. Some clones in this sample may be carry-over from other donors' samples. The chain is built from TRBV10-3 and TRBJ2-3; 8 bases align to TRBD2. The sample consisted of peripheral blood mononuclear cells. The CDR3 protein is CAITSGDTQYF. In nucleotides, the CDR3 is TGTGCCATCACTAGCGGGGATACGCAGTATTTT.